This entry lists 21 T cell receptor beta chains sequenced from one sample in a study of CD8+ T cells in alopecia areata. Treatment: oral pan-JAK inhibitor, 5-10 mg twice daily. RNA was isolated and reverse transcribed to cDNA, the sequencing template. Data came from immunoSEQ multiplex PCR; TCRdb stores just in-frame clones and leaves some out. The sample includes about 190,000 clones, around 60% of them seen just once. Source: CD8+ T cells sorted from blood, taken at week 24, from a patient treated with tofacitinib. The source is a human donor with alopecia areata.

This clone showed up just a few times. The rearrangement links TRBV4-1 to TRBJ2-7; 10 bases line up with TRBD2. The CDR3 totals 17 residues. V trimming: 1 base; J trimming: 3 bases; junction bases outside the gene matches: 9. Germline loops: CDR1 MGHRA, CDR2 YSYEKL. CDR3 protein: CASSQVSGGDFIYEQYF. The CDR3 DNA is TGCGCCAGCAGCCAAGTCAGCGGGGGGGATTTTATCTACGAGCAGTACTTC.

This clone was seen more than once but under ten times. The CDR3, as DNA: TGCGCCAGCAGCTTGGAGGGGGCATACACTGAAGCTTTCTTT. This translates into CASSLEGAYTEAFF. The chain has TRBV5-1 and TRBJ1-1, with 7 bases fitting TRBD1. The V segment lost 0 bases and the J segment 3 bases; nucleotides outside the gene matches: 2. Germline-derived CDR1 and CDR2 are SGHRS and YFSETQ. This CDR3 region has 14 residues.

The chain employs TRBV4-1 and TRBJ2-3, with D tentatively TRBD2 (6 bases). V gave up 1 base and J gave up 3 bases, with 14 bases separating them. The germline gives CDR1 MGHRA, CDR2 YSYEKL. The CDR3 is 16 amino acids. As DNA, the CDR3 is TGCGCCAGCAGCCAAGGGGACTCCCATCGGACAGATACGCAGTATTTT. This codes for CASSQGDSHRTDTQYF.

The sample holds a few counts of this clone. The chain couples TRBV10-2 to TRBJ2-5; D gene ambiguous. Deletions cut 6 bases from V and 2 bases from J, with 10 bases between. Germline V CDR1 and CDR2: WSHSY, SAAADI. The CDR3 contains 13 residues. Here the CDR3 DNA reads TGCGCCAGCAGGTGGCAGGATCAAGAGACCCAGTACTTC. Residues: CASRWQDQETQYF.

This clone was detected only a few times. The gene calls are TRBV14 and TRBJ2-2; no firm D call. CDR3 size: 15 residues. V was cut by 0 bases and J by 1 base, with 6 bases left in between. Germline-derived CDR1 and CDR2 are SGHDN and FVKESK. The chain's CDR3 is CASSQEYGNTGELFF. The CDR3, as DNA: TGTGCCAGCAGCCAAGAATACGGGAACACCGGGGAGCTGTTTTTT.

This clone has more than one count but fewer than ten. V usage is TRBV7-9 and J usage is TRBJ2-1, with 7 nucleotides matching TRBD2. Losses at the gene ends were 5 bases for V and 7 bases for J; bases not matched to a gene: 2. This CDR3 comprises 12 residues. The germline V gene has CDR1 SEHNR and CDR2 FQNEAQ (reference sequence). This chain's CDR3 is CASSPGGNEQFF. CDR3 nucleotide sequence: TGTGCCAGCAGCCCCGGGGGGAATGAGCAGTTCTTC. Full variable domain (rest looked up from reference TRBV7-9 and TRBJ2-1): DTGVSQNPRHKITKRGQNVTFRCDPISEHNRLYWYRQTLGQGPEFLTYFQNEAQLEKSRLLSDRFSAERPKGSFSTLEIQRTEQGDSAMYLCASSPGGNEQFFGPGTRLTVL.

This rearrangement joins TRBV15 to TRBJ1-6; D is ambiguous. The CDR3 has 15 amino acids. V gave up 1 base and J gave up 5 bases, with 9 bases separating them. Germline CDR1 reads LNHNV; CDR2 reads YYDKDF (reference sequence). The CDR3 bases are TGTGCCACCAGCAGAGCTAGGCAGAATAATTCACCCCTCCACTTT. Translation: CATSRARQNNSPLHF.

The chain has TRBV5-1 and TRBJ2-1; D may correspond to TRBD1 or TRBD2 (5 bases each). Germline CDR1 is SGHRS and CDR2 is YFSETQ. The CDR3 length is 14 residues. V was trimmed by 0 bases and J by 8 bases, leaving 12 bases between them. CDR3 region: CASSLGTGGHEQFF. CDR3 coding DNA: TGCGCCAGCAGCTTGGGCACTGGGGGTCATGAGCAGTTCTTC.

This rearrangement joins TRBV30 to TRBJ2-3; 7 nucleotides agree with TRBD1. This CDR3 contains 13 residues. In germline, CDR1 is GTSNPN, CDR2 SVGIG (reference sequence). With 5 bases clipped from V and 0 bases from J, the junction kept 2 bases outside the gene matches. The CDR3, as DNA: TGTGCCTGGGACAGGGCTAGCACAGATACGCAGTATTTT. It codes for CAWDRASTDTQYF.

The table lists this clone with a few counts. This sequence joins TRBV2 and TRBJ2-3; D is uncertain. The CDR3 extends over 11 amino acids. Germline CDR1 SNHLY, CDR2 FYNNEI. V dropped 6 bases and J dropped 3 bases, with 4 bases sitting between them. CDR3 DNA sequence: TGTGCCAGCAGGGAAACAGATACGCAGTATTTT. Protein product: CASRETDTQYF.

This chain links TRBV2 with TRBJ2-7, with D tentatively TRBD2 (7 bases). Germline CDR1 reads SNHLY; CDR2 reads FYNNEI. This CDR3 is built from 16 residues. Trimming left V 2 bases short and J 2 bases short, with 16 bases between. This chain's CDR3 is CASSEIDGGLPYEQYF. DNA for the CDR3: TGTGCCAGCAGTGAAATAGACGGGGGGCTGCCCTACGAGCAGTACTTC.

About this clone: This sample includes further DNA sequences coding for the same CDR3. In DNA form, the CDR3 reads TGTGCCAGCAGCGTAGGGAAGGATACGCAGTATTTT. This encodes CASSVGKDTQYF. The chain combines TRBV9 with TRBJ2-3, with no clear D. The CDR3 consists of 12 residues. The germline V gene encodes CDR1 SGDLS and CDR2 YYNGEE. The germline V and J ends were trimmed by 0 bases and 6 bases, with 5 bases remaining between them.

This clone has just a few counts. The chain carries TRBV29-1 and TRBJ2-2, with unresolved D. CDR1 is SQVTM and CDR2 is ANQGSEA in the germline V gene. This CDR3 contains 11 residues. Trimming cost V 3 bases and J 5 bases, with 4 bases left between them. CDR3 region: CSVDWTGELFF. The CDR3 DNA follows: TGCAGCGTTGATTGGACCGGGGAGCTGTTTTTT.

This clone was observed a few times. The chain employs TRBV30 and TRBJ2-5; D gene unclear. The CDR3 loop spans 11 amino acids. V gave up 3 bases and J gave up 4 bases, with 6 bases separating them. Germline loops: CDR1 GTSNPN, CDR2 SVGIG (reference sequence). CDR3: CAWSHGETQYF. As DNA, the CDR3 is TGTGCCTGGAGCCATGGAGAGACCCAGTACTTC.

The CDR3, as DNA: TGTGCCAGCAGCCAACGGACCTCGTACACTGAAGCTTTCTTT. As protein: CASSQRTSYTEAFF. This sequence joins TRBV4-2 and TRBJ1-1; the D is unclear. The germline CDR1 and CDR2 sequences are LGHNA and YNFKEQ. Trimming removed 2 bases from V and 3 bases from J, with 10 bases in between. This CDR3 is built from 14 residues.

This rearrangement joins TRBV7-8 to TRBJ2-1; D is possibly TRBD2 (6 bases). Germline CDR1 SGHVS, CDR2 FQNEAQ. V gave up 5 bases and J gave up 4 bases, with 12 bases separating them. The CDR3 extends over 14 amino acids. The CDR3 DNA reads TGTGCCAGCAGCACCACCGGGAGTTACAATGAGCAGTTCTTC. Encoded protein: CASSTTGSYNEQFF.

This sequence joins TRBV4-1 and TRBJ2-3; no clear D. Germline V CDR1 and CDR2: MGHRA, YSYEKL. V was pared by 3 bases and J by 6 bases, with 10 bases between. The CDR3 loop spans 13 amino acids. CDR3 sequence: CASSQGRSDTQYF. DNA for the CDR3: TGCGCCAGCAGCCAGGGTAGGTCGGATACGCAGTATTTT.

This clone came up a few times. The gene calls are TRBV14 and TRBJ1-5; tentatively, D is TRBD1 (5 bases). The CDR3 totals 13 residues. The germline V and J ends were trimmed by 5 bases and 4 bases, with 9 bases remaining between them. Per the germline V gene, CDR1 is SGHDN and CDR2 is FVKESK. This CDR3 is CASSGGTNQPQHF. DNA for the CDR3: TGTGCCAGCAGCGGGGGGACTAATCAGCCCCAGCATTTT.

V is TRBV4-1 and J is TRBJ2-7, with D maybe TRBD1 (6 bases). V lost 0 bases, J lost 0 bases, and 21 bases lay in between. Germline V gene data show CDR1 as MGHRA and CDR2 as YSYEKL. The CDR3 runs to 19 residues. CDR3: CASSQDLHGFRDTSYEQYF. CDR3 nucleotide sequence: TGCGCCAGCAGCCAAGATCTTCATGGATTTAGGGACACCTCCTACGAGCAGTACTTC.

The chain combines TRBV30 with TRBJ2-5; D is perhaps TRBD1 (6 bases). The DNA end lines up better with TRBJ2-7; the J call may be wrong. The CDR3 sequence is 13 residues long. Germline-derived CDR1 and CDR2 are GTSNPN and SVGIG (reference sequence). CDR3 sequence reads: CAWSVYRAYEQYF. The CDR3, as DNA: TGTGCCTGGAGTGTATACAGGGCGTACGAGCAGTACTTC.

V and J are TRBV30 and TRBJ2-7, with TRBD1 as a possible D gene (6 bases). The CDR3 is 13 residues long. Germline V gives CDR1 GTSNPN, CDR2 SVGIG (reference sequence). V dropped 4 bases and J dropped 4 bases, with 14 bases sitting between them. CDR3 nucleotides: TGTGCCTGGATAGGGGACACAGGTTACGAGCAGTACTTC. Its translation is CAWIGDTGYEQYF.